The entry below describes one T cell receptor (beta chain). Its antigen is currently unknown. The data were obtained in a study of T cells expressing NK-cell markers. Study results and caveats: In a handful of donors, dominant CD3+CD56+NKG2C+ clonotypes ranked among the top 10 CD8+ clonotypes.

TCRdb reprocessed the 5' RACE reads, with one entry per CDR3 protein and no DNA. The sample totals about half a million distinct CDR3 sequences. Germline CDR1 reads MGHDK; CDR2 reads SYGVNS. The CDR3 has 14 residues. The source material was blood T cells: a sorted CD56 or NKG2C T cell subset, CD4+ or CD8+ T cells, or bulk PBMC T cells (not recorded which). This clonotype was sampled from a woman between 45 and 65 years old in good health. This chain links TRBV25-1 with TRBJ1-4. This CDR3 is CASSEYRLGEKLFF.